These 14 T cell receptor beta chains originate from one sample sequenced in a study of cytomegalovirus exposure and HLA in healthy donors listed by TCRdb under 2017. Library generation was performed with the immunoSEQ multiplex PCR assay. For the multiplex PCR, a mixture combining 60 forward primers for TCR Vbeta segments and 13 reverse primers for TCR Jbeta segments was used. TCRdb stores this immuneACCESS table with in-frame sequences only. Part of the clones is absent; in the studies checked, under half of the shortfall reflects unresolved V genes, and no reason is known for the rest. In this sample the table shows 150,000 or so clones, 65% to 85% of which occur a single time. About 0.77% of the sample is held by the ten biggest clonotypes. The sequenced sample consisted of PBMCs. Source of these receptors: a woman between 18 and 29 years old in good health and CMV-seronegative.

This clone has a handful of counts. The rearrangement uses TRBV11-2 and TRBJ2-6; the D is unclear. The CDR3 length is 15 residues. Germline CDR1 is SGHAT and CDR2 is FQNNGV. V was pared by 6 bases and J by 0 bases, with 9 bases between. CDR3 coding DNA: TGTGCCAGCAGGGGCATCTACTCTGGGGCCAACGTCCTGACTTTC. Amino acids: CASRGIYSGANVLTF.

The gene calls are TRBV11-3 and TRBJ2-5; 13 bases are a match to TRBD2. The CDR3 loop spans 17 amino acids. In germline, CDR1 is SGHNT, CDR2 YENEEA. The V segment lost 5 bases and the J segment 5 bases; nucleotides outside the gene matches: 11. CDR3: CASSGRTSGSEMETQYF. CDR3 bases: TGTGCCAGCAGCGGAAGGACTAGCGGGAGTGAGATGGAGACCCAGTACTTC.

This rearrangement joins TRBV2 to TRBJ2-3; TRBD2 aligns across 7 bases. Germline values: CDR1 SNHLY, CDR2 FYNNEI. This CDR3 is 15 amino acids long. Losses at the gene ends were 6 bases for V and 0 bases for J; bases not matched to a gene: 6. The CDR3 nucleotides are TGTGCCAGCAGCCTACTAGCGCAAAGCACAGATACGCAGTATTTT. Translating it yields CASSLLAQSTDTQYF.

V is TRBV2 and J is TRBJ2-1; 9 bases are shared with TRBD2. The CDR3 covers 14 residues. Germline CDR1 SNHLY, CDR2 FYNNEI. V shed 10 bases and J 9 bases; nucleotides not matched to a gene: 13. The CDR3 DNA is TGTGCCACCCAGGGAATAGCGGGAGTGGTTGAGCAGTTCTTC. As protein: CATQGIAGVVEQFF.

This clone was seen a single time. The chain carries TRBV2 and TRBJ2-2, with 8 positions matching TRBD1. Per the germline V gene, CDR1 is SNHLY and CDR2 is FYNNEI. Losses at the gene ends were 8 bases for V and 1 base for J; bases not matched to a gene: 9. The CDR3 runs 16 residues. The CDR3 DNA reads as TGTGCCAGCGCAGGTACCGGGACAGGGAACACCGGGGAGCTGTTTTTT. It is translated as CASAGTGTGNTGELFF.

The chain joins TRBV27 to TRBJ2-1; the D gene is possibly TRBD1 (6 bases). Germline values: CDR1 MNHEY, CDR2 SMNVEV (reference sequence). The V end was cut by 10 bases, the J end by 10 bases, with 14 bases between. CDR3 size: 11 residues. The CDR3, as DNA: TGTGCCACCGAAGGGGGTCTAGAGCAGTTCTTC. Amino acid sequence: CATEGGLEQFF.

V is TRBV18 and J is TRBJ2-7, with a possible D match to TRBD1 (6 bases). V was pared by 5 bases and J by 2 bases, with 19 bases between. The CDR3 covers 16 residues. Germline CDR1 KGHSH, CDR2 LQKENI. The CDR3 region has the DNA TGTGCCAGCTCAGAACAACGACAGGCCGTTACCTACGAGCAGTACTTC. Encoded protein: CASSEQRQAVTYEQYF.

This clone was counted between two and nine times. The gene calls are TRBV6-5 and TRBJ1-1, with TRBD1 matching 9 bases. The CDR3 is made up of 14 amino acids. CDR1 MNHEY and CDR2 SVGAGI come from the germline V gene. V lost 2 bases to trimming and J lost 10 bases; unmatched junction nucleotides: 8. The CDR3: CASSYQNTGGTAFF. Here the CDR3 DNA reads TGTGCCAGCAGTTACCAGAACACAGGGGGCACAGCTTTCTTT.

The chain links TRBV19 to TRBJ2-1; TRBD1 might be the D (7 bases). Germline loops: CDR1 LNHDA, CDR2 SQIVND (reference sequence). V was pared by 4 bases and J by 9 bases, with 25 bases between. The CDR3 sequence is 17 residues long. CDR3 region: CASSTSGRGAGLGEQFF. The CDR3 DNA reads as TGTGCCAGTAGTACCTCGGGCAGGGGGGCGGGCTTGGGTGAGCAGTTCTTC. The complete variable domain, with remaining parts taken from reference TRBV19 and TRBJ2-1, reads DGGITQSPKYLFRKEGQNVTLSCEQNLNHDAMYWYRQDPGQGLRLIYYSQIVNDFQKGDIAEGYSVSREKKESFPLTVTSAQKNPTAFYLCASSTSGRGAGLGEQFFGPGTRLTVL.

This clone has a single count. CDR3 in amino acids: CASRNPGGLTEAFF. Written as DNA, the CDR3 is TGCGCCAGCAGGAACCCAGGGGGCTTGACTGAAGCTTTCTTT. The chain recombines TRBV5-1 with TRBJ1-1; TRBD1 matches 8 bases. The germline V gene has CDR1 SGHRS and CDR2 YFSETQ. The ends lost 5 bases at V and 5 bases at J; junction bases unmatched: 8. The CDR3 has 14 residues.

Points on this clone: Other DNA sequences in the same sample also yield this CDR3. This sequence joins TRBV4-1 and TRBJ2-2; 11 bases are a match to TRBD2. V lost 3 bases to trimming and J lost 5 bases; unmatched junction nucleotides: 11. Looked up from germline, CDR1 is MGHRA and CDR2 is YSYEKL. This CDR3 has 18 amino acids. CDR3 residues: CASSQAGSSGRNTGELFF. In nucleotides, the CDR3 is TGCGCCAGCAGCCAGGCCGGATCTAGCGGGAGGAATACCGGGGAGCTGTTTTTT.

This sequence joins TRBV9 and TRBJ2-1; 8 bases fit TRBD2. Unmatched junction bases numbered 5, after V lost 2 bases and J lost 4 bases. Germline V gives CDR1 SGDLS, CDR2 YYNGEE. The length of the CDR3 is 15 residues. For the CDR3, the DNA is TGTGCCAGCAGCGTGAGCGGGAGATGGTACAATGAGCAGTTCTTC. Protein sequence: CASSVSGRWYNEQFF.

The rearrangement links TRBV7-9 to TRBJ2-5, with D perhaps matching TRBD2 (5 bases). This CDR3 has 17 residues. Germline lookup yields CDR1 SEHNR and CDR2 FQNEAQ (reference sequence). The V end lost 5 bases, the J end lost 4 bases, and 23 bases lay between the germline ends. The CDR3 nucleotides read TGTGCCAGCAGCCCGCGGGTATTGGCAACTTGGCGAGAGACCCAGTACTTC. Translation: CASSPRVLATWRETQYF.

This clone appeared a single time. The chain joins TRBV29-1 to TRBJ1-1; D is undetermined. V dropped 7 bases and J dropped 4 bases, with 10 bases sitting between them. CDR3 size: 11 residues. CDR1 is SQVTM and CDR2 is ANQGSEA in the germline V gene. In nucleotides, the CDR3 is TGCAGCGCAACGGGTGCCACTGAAGCTTTCTTT. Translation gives CSATGATEAFF.